These 8 T cell receptor beta chains were all obtained from the same sample, sequenced in a study of T cells in Graves' hyperthyroidism and ophthalmopathy. TCR beta CDR3 regions were amplified from RNA transcripts. A first-round RT-PCR of the TCR CDR3 used the HTBI primer set. TCRdb re-analysed the multiplex PCR reads in MiXCR, keeping a single row per CDR3 protein. Counted here are 350,000 or so distinct CDR3 sequences, around a sixth occurring once; the ten biggest clones make up about 49%. Sequenced sample: blood. These receptors all stem from a woman in her 50s with Graves' hyperthyroidism.

This clonotype has just one count. The V gene is TRBV5-1, the J gene TRBJ2-1, with 8 bases that match TRBD2. The length of the CDR3 is 16 residues. Germline V gene sequence: CDR1 SGHRS, CDR2 YFSETQ. Germline trimming cut 0 bases from V and 8 bases from J; bases unmatched to any gene: 10. The CDR3 sequence is CASSLGWTSLSHEQFF. DNA of the CDR3: TGCGCCAGCAGCTTGGGGTGGACTAGCTTGAGCCATGAGCAGTTCTTC.

The CDR3 DNA is TGTGCCAGCAGCGTAGACGGGATCACAGATACGCAGTATTTT. Protein: CASSVDGITDTQYF. V gene TRBV9 combines with J gene TRBJ2-3; D is perhaps TRBD2 (5 bases). Trimming pared 0 bases from V and 2 bases from J, leaving 7 bases between. This CDR3 region has 14 residues. CDR1 is SGDLS and CDR2 is YYNGEE in the germline V gene.

This clonotype appeared many times. This sequence joins TRBV2 and TRBJ1-2, with D maybe TRBD1 (5 bases). The CDR3 has 23 amino acids. Trimming took off 6 bases at V and 6 bases at J, with 44 bases between the two ends. Germline CDR1 is SNHLY and CDR2 is FYNNEI. CDR3 sequence reads: CASRISANLKIWQRGGSEDGYTF. The CDR3 nucleotides are TGTGCCAGCAGGATCTCCGCCAACCTTAAAATATGGCAACGGGGCGGGAGTGAAGATGGCTACACCTTC. The complete variable domain, with remaining parts taken from reference TRBV2 and TRBJ1-2, reads EPEVTQTPSHQVTQMGQEVILRCVPISNHLYFYWYRQILGQKVEFLVSFYNNEISEKSEIFDDQFSVERPDGSNFTLKIRSTKLEDSAMYFCASRISANLKIWQRGGSEDGYTFGSGTRLTVV.

This clonotype was seen many times. The V and J genes are TRBV5-1 and TRBJ2-1; D call uncertain. CDR3 size: 14 residues. Germline CDR1 reads SGHRS; CDR2 reads YFSETQ. Deletions cut 2 bases from V and 0 bases from J, with 6 bases between. CDR3: CASSLGRSYNEQFF. CDR3 coding DNA: TGCGCCAGCAGCTTAGGACGCTCCTACAATGAGCAGTTCTTC. The variable domain in full, with the rest retrieved from reference TRBV5-1 and TRBJ2-1, is KAGVTQTPRYLIKTRGQQVTLSCSPISGHRSVSWYQQTPGQGLQFLFEYFSETQRNKGNFPGRFSGRQFSNSRSEMNVSTLELGDSALYLCASSLGRSYNEQFFGPGTRLTVL.

The genes are TRBV6-9 and TRBJ2-4; weak D call: TRBD2 (5 bases). Germline CDR1 is MNHGY and CDR2 is SVAAGI. The CDR3 runs to 17 residues. The V gene lost 3 bases and the J gene lost 7 bases, with 22 bases spanning the gap. The CDR3 sequence is CASSYSNGIRSSNIQYF. CDR3 nucleotide sequence: TGTGCCAGCAGTTACTCGAACGGGATCCGCTCATCCAACATTCAGTACTTC.

This clonotype was detected ten times or more. The chain has TRBV3-1 and TRBJ1-2; the D gene is possibly TRBD1 (5 bases). The CDR3 is 18 residues long. The V gene's germline CDR1 is LGHDT and CDR2 YNNKEL (reference sequence). Trimming removed 3 bases from V and 0 bases from J, with 20 bases in between. CDR3 loop: CASSQKGPSPGANYGYTF. The CDR3 DNA is TGTGCCAGCAGCCAGAAGGGACCTTCCCCTGGGGCTAACTATGGCTACACCTTC.

In this sample, this clonotype turned up many times. V gene TRBV20-1 combines with J gene TRBJ2-5, with 8 positions matching TRBD2. The CDR3 extends over 14 amino acids. Germline V CDR1 and CDR2: DFQATT, SNEGSKA (reference sequence). J gave up 2 bases and V 0 bases, and 2 bases lay outside the gene matches. DNA for the CDR3: TGCAGTGCTAGAGAGTTAGCGGGGCAAGAGACCCAGTACTTC. Its protein product is CSARELAGQETQYF.

The gene calls are TRBV25-1 and TRBJ2-1; no reliable D call. The CDR3 consists of 14 residues. Germline lookup yields CDR1 MGHDK and CDR2 SYGVNS. Trimming cost V 1 base and J 1 base, with 5 bases left between them. The DNA for the CDR3 is TGTGCCAGCAGTGAATTAGGATCCTACAATGAGCAGTTCTTC. It translates to CASSELGSYNEQFF.